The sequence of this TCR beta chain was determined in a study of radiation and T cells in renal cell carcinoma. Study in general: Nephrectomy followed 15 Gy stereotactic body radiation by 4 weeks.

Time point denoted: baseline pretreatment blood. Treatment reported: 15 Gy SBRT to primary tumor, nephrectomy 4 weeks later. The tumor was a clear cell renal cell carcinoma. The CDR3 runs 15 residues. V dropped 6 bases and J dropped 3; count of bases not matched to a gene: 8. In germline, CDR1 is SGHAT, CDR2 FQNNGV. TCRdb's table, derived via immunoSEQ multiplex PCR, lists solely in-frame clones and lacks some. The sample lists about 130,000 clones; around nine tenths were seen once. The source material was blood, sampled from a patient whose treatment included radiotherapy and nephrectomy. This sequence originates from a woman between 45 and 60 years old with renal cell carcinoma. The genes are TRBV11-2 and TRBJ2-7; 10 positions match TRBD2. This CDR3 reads CASSSAGTSVYEQYF. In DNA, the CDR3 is TGTGCCAGCAGTTCAGCAGGGACTAGCGTCTACGAGCAGTACTTC. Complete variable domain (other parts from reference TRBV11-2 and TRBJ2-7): EAGVAQSPRYKIIEKRQSVAFWCNPISGHATLYWYQQILGQGPKLLIQFQNNGVVDDSQLPKDRFSAERLKGVDSTLKIQPAKLEDSAVYLCASSSAGTSVYEQYFGPGTRLTVT.